The count of the clone carrying this TCR beta chain is one. The data derive from a study of blood T cell repertoires in COVID-19. Across the whole study: Researchers got acute and convalescent COVID-19 samples from the United States, Italy and Spain. Sample material is recorded as cDNA or gDNA derived from T cells, B-cell-depleted T cells, or PBMCs.

The CDR3 has 13 residues. CDR1 MDHEN and CDR2 SYDVKM come from the germline V gene. The V segment lost 5 bases and the J segment 5 bases; nucleotides outside the gene matches: 5. Enrolled during active infection, Seattle patients were then followed longitudinally. The repertoire was sequenced with immunoSEQ multiplex PCR; TCRdb's copy has only in-frame clones and lacks some. The sample lists over 150,000 clones, over 70% seen once, with 6.5% to 7.5% in the top ten. The V gene is TRBV28, the J gene TRBJ2-7; 8 nucleotides line up with TRBD1. Sequencing used peripheral blood. The receptor was derived from a woman in her thirties or forties with COVID-19, enrolled during active disease. CDR3 amino acids: CASSKDRVHEQYF. The DNA of the CDR3 is TGTGCCAGCAGTAAGGACAGGGTCCACGAGCAGTACTTC.